This entry lists 15 T cell receptor beta chains sequenced from one sample in a study of cytomegalovirus exposure and HLA in healthy donors (TCRdb year 2017). The library was made by the immunoSEQ multiplex PCR assay. For the multiplex PCR, a mixture combining 60 forward primers for TCR Vbeta segments and 13 reverse primers for TCR Jbeta segments was used. TCRdb provides this immuneACCESS table in a form limited to in-frame rearrangements. Some clones are lacking; in checked studies, under half of them reflect an unresolved V gene, and why the rest are absent is not known. In this sample the table shows 150,000 to 200,000 clones, 78% of which occur a single time. Around 5.9% of the sample is in the top ten clones. Sequenced sample: PBMCs. The source of these receptors is a woman in her thirties in good health and CMV-seropositive.

Points on this clone: An end of the junction does not agree with germline; a read error may underlie this. The chain links TRBV7-7 to TRBJ2-1; the match to TRBD2 covers 9 bases. Germline-derived CDR1 and CDR2 are SSHAT and FNYEAQ (reference sequence). CDR3 length equals 16 residues. Here the CDR3 DNA reads TGTGCTAGCAGCTTAGGCGGCGGGGGGGGGAACAATGAGCAGTTCTTC. It yields the protein CASSLGGGGGNNEQFF. Looking up the rest from reference TRBV7-7 and TRBJ2-1 gives the full variable domain: GAGVSQSPRYKVTKRGQDVTLRCDPISSHATLYWYQQALGQGPEFLTYFNYEAQPDKSGLPSDRFSAERPEGSISTLTIQRTEQRDSAMYRCASSLGGGGGNNEQFFGPGTRLTVL.

This clone was seen once. The chain is built from TRBV5-1 and TRBJ2-7; 8 bases are shared with TRBD1. V gave up 4 bases and J gave up 0 bases; unmatched junction bases: 12. CDR1 and CDR2 from the germline V gene are SGHRS and YFSETQ. This CDR3 is 17 amino acids long. The CDR3: CASSKRPGQANSYEQYF. The CDR3 nucleotides are TGCGCCAGCAGCAAACGACCGGGACAGGCTAACTCCTACGAGCAGTACTTC.

This sequence joins TRBV7-6 and TRBJ2-5; TRBD2 matches 7 bases. The CDR3 has 14 amino acids. Germline CDR1 is SGHVS and CDR2 is FNYEAQ. V dropped 0 bases and J dropped 2; count of bases not matched to a gene: 0. The DNA for the CDR3 is TGTGCCAGCAGCTTAGCCGGGGGGCAAGAGACCCAGTACTTC. Translated, it gives CASSLAGGQETQYF. The full variable domain, with the rest looked up from reference TRBV7-6 and TRBJ2-5, is GAGVSQSPRYKVTKRGQDVALRCDPISGHVSLYWYRQALGQGPEFLTYFNYEAQQDKSGLPNDRFSAERPEGSISTLTIQRTEQRDSAMYRCASSLAGGQETQYFGPGTRLLVL.

The genes are TRBV27 and TRBJ1-1; 7 bases match TRBD1. Germline V gene sequence: CDR1 MNHEY, CDR2 SMNVEV (reference sequence). V shed 6 bases and J 0 bases; nucleotides not matched to a gene: 10. The CDR3 totals 16 residues. CDR3 in amino acids: CASRPRQGTMNTEAFF. CDR3 sequence (DNA): TGTGCCAGCAGACCGAGACAGGGAACAATGAACACTGAAGCTTTCTTT.

The chain recombines TRBV7-2 with TRBJ2-3; D uncertain. With 0 bases removed from V and 1 base from J, the gap between germline ends came to 8 bases. This CDR3 has 15 amino acids. Germline V gene sequence: CDR1 SGHTA, CDR2 FQGNSA. The CDR3 sequence is CASSLAYRGTDTQYF. DNA for the CDR3: TGTGCCAGCAGCTTAGCCTACCGGGGCACAGATACGCAGTATTTT.

This chain uses TRBV27 with TRBJ1-5; D may be TRBD1 (5 bases). The CDR3 extends over 14 amino acids. Trimming took 3 bases from V and 3 from J, leaving 9 bases between them. Per germline, CDR1 MNHEY and CDR2 SMNVEV (reference sequence). CDR3 residues: CASSLLGVNQPQHF. The DNA of the CDR3 is TGTGCCAGCAGTTTGCTAGGGGTCAATCAGCCCCAGCATTTT.

The chain couples TRBV19 to TRBJ2-7, with TRBD1 as a possible D gene (6 bases). Germline values: CDR1 LNHDA, CDR2 SQIVND (reference sequence). Trimming took off 3 bases at V and 4 bases at J, with 19 bases between the two ends. CDR3 size: 16 residues. CDR3 coding DNA: TGTGCCAGTAGTATGAGCCGGGACAACCCTTCGTACGAGCAGTACTTC. Encoded protein: CASSMSRDNPSYEQYF. The full variable domain, with the rest looked up from reference TRBV19 and TRBJ2-7, is DGGITQSPKYLFRKEGQNVTLSCEQNLNHDAMYWYRQDPGQGLRLIYYSQIVNDFQKGDIAEGYSVSREKKESFPLTVTSAQKNPTAFYLCASSMSRDNPSYEQYFGPGTRLTVT.

Worth noting for this clone: Relative to the germline gene, one junction end is altered; a read error may explain this. The chain employs TRBV7-9 and TRBJ1-1; D possibly corresponds to TRBD1 (5 bases). CDR3 length equals 11 residues. The V gene's germline CDR1 is SEHNR and CDR2 FQNEAQ (reference sequence). Here the CDR3 reads CSSSRGLEAFF. DNA for the CDR3: TGTTCCAGCAGCCGGGGACTTGAAGCTTTCTTT.

The chain recombines TRBV20-1 with TRBJ1-2; maybe TRBD1 (5 bases). The V gene lost 4 bases and the J gene lost 4 bases, with 7 bases spanning the gap. The CDR3 spans 11 residues. The germline gives CDR1 DFQATT, CDR2 SNEGSKA (reference sequence). The CDR3 sequence is CSATDSYGYTF. CDR3 nucleotides: TGCAGTGCTACCGACAGCTATGGCTACACCTTC.

The chain is built from TRBV4-1 and TRBJ2-7; D is unresolved. Trimming cost V 1 base and J 4 bases, with 8 bases left between them. CDR1 is MGHRA and CDR2 is YSYEKL in the germline V gene. This CDR3 has 13 amino acids. CDR3 loop: CASSQVTAYEQYF. CDR3 bases: TGCGCCAGCAGCCAAGTTACAGCATACGAGCAGTACTTC.

This chain connects TRBV7-2 to TRBJ1-1, with TRBD1 as a possible D gene (5 bases). This CDR3 spans 13 amino acids. V lost 5 bases and J lost 4, with 11 bases in between. Germline V gene data show CDR1 as SGHTA and CDR2 as FQGNSA. CDR3 in amino acids: CASSLSRATEAFF. CDR3 in DNA: TGTGCCAGCAGCCTATCCAGGGCCACTGAAGCTTTCTTT.

This rearrangement joins TRBV10-1 to TRBJ1-1, with 7 bases aligning to TRBD1. This CDR3 comprises 17 residues. Germline CDR1 and CDR2: WNHNN and SYGVQD (reference sequence). Unmatched junction bases numbered 14, after V lost 6 bases and J lost 1 base. CDR3 sequence (DNA): TGCGCCAGCAGGACCGGGCAGGGGGACCTGCGGAACACTGAAGCTTTCTTT. This codes for CASRTGQGDLRNTEAFF.

The chain links TRBV7-6 to TRBJ1-1; D remains unclear. The length of the CDR3 is 13 residues. Per the germline V gene, CDR1 is SGHVS and CDR2 is FNYEAQ. Deletions cut 3 bases from V and 1 base from J, with 6 bases between. The CDR3 protein is CASSFRQNTEAFF. The DNA for the CDR3 is TGTGCCAGCAGCTTTAGACAGAACACTGAAGCTTTCTTT. Based on the CDR3 plus reference TRBV7-6 and TRBJ1-1, the full variable domain is GAGVSQSPRYKVTKRGQDVALRCDPISGHVSLYWYRQALGQGPEFLTYFNYEAQQDKSGLPNDRFSAERPEGSISTLTIQRTEQRDSAMYRCASSFRQNTEAFFGQGTRLTVV.

This clone was detected a few times. This chain connects TRBV5-6 to TRBJ1-4, with TRBD1 as a possible D gene (6 bases). Trimming shortened V by 7 bases and J by 8 bases, and 15 bases separated the two germline ends. The CDR3 totals 13 residues. Germline V gene lookup returns CDR1 SGHDT and CDR2 YYEEEE. The CDR3 region has the DNA TGTGCCAGCCGGTGGGGGCCAGACGAAAAACTGTTTTTT. Protein product: CASRWGPDEKLFF.

This clone is a singleton in its sample. The V and J genes are TRBV6-4 and TRBJ1-2; D unclear. Trimming left V 2 bases short and J 5 bases short, with 6 bases between. CDR1 and CDR2 (germline): MRHNA, SNTAGT. The CDR3 consists of 12 residues. The CDR3 sequence is CASSDVQYGYTF. DNA of the CDR3: TGTGCCAGCAGTGACGTACAGTATGGCTACACCTTC.